This entry is about one T cell receptor (beta chain). Its antigen is not known. Generated by immunoSEQ multiplex PCR, the TCRdb table keeps only in-frame clones and is missing some. The sample shows tens of thousands of clones, about nine tenths of them seen only once. Second-dose groups at about 4 or about 12 weeks were pooled. The data derive from a study of T cell responses to AZD1222 COVID-19 vaccine. This CDR3 comprises 14 residues. Trimming stripped 0 bases from V and 3 bases from J, with 9 bases between. Germline CDR1 reads KGHSH; CDR2 reads LQKENI. General observations from the study: Two AZD1222 doses significantly raised spike-specific TCR breadth and depth over controls.

V gene TRBV18 combines with J gene TRBJ2-7; a weak D match, TRBD1 (6 bases). The sample in question was peripheral blood, obtained 28 days after the second AZD1222 dose. The clonotype comes from an adult who received the AZD1222 COVID-19 vaccine. In DNA, the CDR3 is TGTGCCAGCTCACCACCGATACAGGGCTACGAGCAGTACTTC. Translated, it gives CASSPPIQGYEQYF.